There are a few counts of the clone carrying this T cell receptor (beta chain). Its antigen remains unidentified. The record originates from a study of T cell repertoires in cytomegalovirus infection. Looked up from germline, CDR1 is MNHNS and CDR2 is SASEGT. Trimming cost V 5 bases and J 2 bases, with 15 bases left between them. The CDR3 extends over 16 amino acids. TCRdb processed the reads anew with MiXCR; each CDR3 protein has one entry. The sample has more than 250,000 distinct CDR3 sequences, 20% to 25% seen once. This receptor was obtained from a human donor in good health (CMV status not recorded). Some clones in this sample may be carry-over from other donors' samples. The specimen was cultured PBMCs, collected from culture after CMV antigen stimulation. V is TRBV6-1 and J is TRBJ2-2; a possible D gene is TRBD2 (6 bases). In nucleotides, the CDR3 is TGTGCCAGCAGTCACCGACCGGGAGCAAACACCGGGGAGCTGTTTTTT. Residues: CASSHRPGANTGELFF.